Presented here are 16 T cell receptor beta chains from one specimen sequenced in a study of CD4 T cells in relation to SARS-CoV-2 and coronaviruses. The unexposed donors gave CD4+ T cells in about 2011-2018, prior to COVID-19. After around nine days of culture, CD4+ T cells were isolated. These TCRs' antigens remain unknown. Sequencing used immunoSEQ multiplex PCR; TCRdb keeps in-frame clones, though not all of them. The profile covers 24,000 or so clones, with about four fifths appearing a single time and about 14% taken by the ten largest. Material for sequencing was CD4+ T cells from PBMCs, cultured in vitro. All receptors come from a human donor in good health.

The gene calls are TRBV6-5 and TRBJ1-2; D is undetermined. The CDR3 runs 13 residues. V was shortened by 7 bases and J by 1 base, with 10 bases between the two germline ends. The germline V gene has CDR1 MNHEY and CDR2 SVGAGI. The CDR3 is CASNLTDNYGYTF. Written as DNA, the CDR3 is TGTGCCAGCAATCTGACGGATAACTATGGCTACACCTTC.

The chain is built from TRBV19 and TRBJ2-3, with 9 nucleotides matching TRBD1. V gave up 6 bases and J gave up 5 bases; unmatched junction bases: 6. Germline CDR1 and CDR2: LNHDA and SQIVND (reference sequence). CDR3 length: 14 amino acids. The CDR3, as DNA: TGTGCCAGTAGGGAGGGACAGGGCTTAGATACGCAGTATTTT. It codes for CASREGQGLDTQYF.

This clone was counted between two and nine times. The CDR3 nucleotides read TGCAGCGTTGAAGATCATACAGATACGCAGTATTTT. The encoded protein is CSVEDHTDTQYF. V and J are TRBV29-1 and TRBJ2-3, with no clear D. The CDR3 covers 12 residues. V lost 0 bases, J lost 3 bases, and 4 bases lay in between. Germline loops: CDR1 SQVTM, CDR2 ANQGSEA.

The V and J genes are TRBV7-8 and TRBJ1-1; unclear D gene. With 5 bases removed from V and 0 bases from J, the gap between germline ends came to 10 bases. This CDR3 has 14 residues. From germline, CDR1 is SGHVS and CDR2 FQNEAQ. The CDR3 is CASSPALMNTEAFF. The CDR3 bases are TGTGCCAGCAGCCCAGCGCTCATGAACACTGAAGCTTTCTTT.

The chain joins TRBV11-3 to TRBJ2-7; 10 bases are a match to TRBD1. Germline V gene sequence: CDR1 SGHNT, CDR2 YENEEA. The CDR3 consists of 13 residues. V lost 5 bases to trimming and J lost 6 bases; unmatched junction nucleotides: 4. The CDR3 is CASSPRTGGEQYF. As DNA, the CDR3 is TGTGCCAGCAGCCCCCGGACAGGGGGCGAGCAGTACTTC.

This clone showed up just a few times. The chain uses TRBV24-1 and TRBJ2-1; TRBD2 agrees at 9 bases. The CDR3 is 17 residues long. The J segment lost 6 bases and the V segment lost 0 bases, leaving 8 bases of the junction unmatched. The germline gives CDR1 KGHDR, CDR2 SFDVKD. The CDR3 sequence is CATSDLHGGTSLNEQFF. The DNA for the CDR3 is TGTGCCACCAGTGATTTGCATGGTGGGACTAGCCTCAATGAGCAGTTCTTC.

Only one count was recorded for this clone. Here the CDR3 DNA reads TGCGCCAGCAGCAACAATCAGGCAGAGACCCAGTACTTC. Translating gives CASSNNQAETQYF. The chain has TRBV5-1 and TRBJ2-5; no firm D call. The CDR3 contains 13 residues. V was cut by 4 bases and J by 4 bases, with 11 bases left in between. Germline CDR1 and CDR2: SGHRS and YFSETQ. The whole variable domain, filled in from reference TRBV5-1 and TRBJ2-5, reads KAGVTQTPRYLIKTRGQQVTLSCSPISGHRSVSWYQQTPGQGLQFLFEYFSETQRNKGNFPGRFSGRQFSNSRSEMNVSTLELGDSALYLCASSNNQAETQYFGPGTRLLVL.

The rearrangement joins TRBV5-1 to TRBJ2-2; D is possibly TRBD2 (7 bases). V lost 7 bases to trimming and J lost 6 bases, with 28 bases between them. Germline V gene lookup returns CDR1 SGHRS and CDR2 YFSETQ. This CDR3 is built from 18 residues. CDR3 DNA sequence: TGCGCCAGCTCTCCTAAGACCGTCCGGGGGGCAATGGCCGGGGAGCTGTTTTTT. As protein: CASSPKTVRGAMAGELFF.

This rearrangement joins TRBV7-9 to TRBJ1-4, with D hard to call. The CDR3 is made up of 11 amino acids. The germline V and J ends were trimmed by 2 bases and 8 bases, with 3 bases remaining between them. Looked up from germline, CDR1 is SEHNR and CDR2 is FQNEAQ (reference sequence). The chain's CDR3 is CASSLSEKLFF. The CDR3 nucleotides are TGTGCCAGCAGCTTAAGCGAAAAACTGTTTTTT.

This chain joins TRBV9 and TRBJ2-7; D uncertain. CDR1 is SGDLS, CDR2 YYNGEE, per germline. The CDR3 spans 16 residues. Trimming removed 3 bases at V and 7 bases at J, with 23 bases between. DNA of the CDR3: TGTGCCAGCAGCGGTAACACGCGAATTATCCTACGGGAGCAGTACTTC. This translates into CASSGNTRIILREQYF.

J is TRBJ2-1 and V is TRBV28, with 7 nucleotides matching TRBD2. Germline V gene data show CDR1 as MDHEN and CDR2 as SYDVKM. Unmatched junction bases numbered 12, after V lost 1 base and J lost 9 bases. The CDR3 runs 16 residues. The CDR3 coding sequence is TGTGCCAGCAGTTTATTTGTGCGGGAGAGGGAAAGTGAGCAGTTCTTC. This encodes CASSLFVRERESEQFF.

CDR3 loop: CASSLGRDNEQFF. CDR3 bases: TGTGCCAGCAGCTTAGGTCGGGACAATGAGCAGTTCTTC. The rearrangement uses TRBV11-2 and TRBJ2-1; D is unclear. Germline lookup yields CDR1 SGHAT and CDR2 FQNNGV. V was trimmed by 1 base and J by 5 bases, leaving 6 bases between them. This CDR3 has 13 residues.

The CDR3 region has the DNA TGTGCCAGCAGAGGTACAGCCATTAACACTGAAGCTTTCTTT. Translated: CASRGTAINTEAFF. The gene calls are TRBV2 and TRBJ1-1, with D hard to call. V was clipped by 6 bases and J by 2 bases, with 13 bases between them. The CDR3 loop spans 14 amino acids. Germline V gives CDR1 SNHLY, CDR2 FYNNEI. The full variable domain, completed using reference TRBV2 and TRBJ1-1, is EPEVTQTPSHQVTQMGQEVILRCVPISNHLYFYWYRQILGQKVEFLVSFYNNEISEKSEIFDDQFSVERPDGSNFTLKIRSTKLEDSAMYFCASRGTAINTEAFFGQGTRLTVV.

This rearrangement joins TRBV6-6 to TRBJ2-7; TRBD1 might be the D (6 bases). Trimming took off 5 bases at V and 6 bases at J, with 14 bases between the two ends. Germline loops: CDR1 MNHNY, CDR2 SVGAGI (reference sequence). The CDR3 runs to 13 residues. As DNA, the CDR3 is TGTGCCAGCAGTACACGGACAGTCCGCGAGCAGTACTTC. This encodes CASSTRTVREQYF.

The chain is built from TRBV5-6 and TRBJ1-4, with TRBD1 matching 9 bases. CDR1 is SGHDT and CDR2 is YYEEEE in the germline V gene. The junction had 3 bases not matched to a gene; V was cut back by 2 bases and J by 7 bases. This CDR3 is 14 amino acids long. In nucleotides, the CDR3 is TGTGCCAGCAGCTTCGGACAGGGGAGTGAAAAACTGTTTTTT. This codes for CASSFGQGSEKLFF. Full variable domain (remainder filled in from reference TRBV5-6 and TRBJ1-4): DAGVTQSPTHLIKTRGQQVTLRCSPKSGHDTVSWYQQALGQGPQFIFQYYEEEERQRGNFPDRFSGHQFPNYSSELNVNALLLGDSALYLCASSFGQGSEKLFFGSGTQLSVL.

The rearrangement links TRBV5-1 to TRBJ1-4, with 7 nucleotides matching TRBD1. V shed 4 bases, J shed 3 bases, and the junction held 6 bases outside the gene matches. CDR1 is SGHRS and CDR2 is YFSETQ in the germline V gene. The CDR3 consists of 15 residues. This chain's CDR3 is CASSLRGPANEKLFF. The CDR3 coding sequence is TGCGCCAGCAGCCTAAGGGGGCCAGCTAATGAAAAACTGTTTTTT.